This TCR beta chain was identified during a study of blood T cells in healthy people across ages. Study findings and constraints: When set beside aged donors, long-lived donors presented more naive CD4+ cells and higher diversity. Estimated diversity, derived from one million T cells, was regarded as an underestimate.

The length of the CDR3 is 16 residues. In germline, CDR1 is SGHVS, CDR2 FNYEAQ. V lost 0 bases and J lost 0, with 11 bases in between. A second PCR of 7 to 11 cycles used a sample-barcoded 5' primer and a J-beta primer mix. TCRdb independently ran MiXCR on the 5' RACE reads; one entry per CDR3 protein. The table has about 800,000 distinct CDR3 sequences, around 25% seen once. In the case of this clonotype: Its antigen is not known.

These data also featured in a second study, about T cells of mothers and their children.

The material sequenced was blood. This sequence was found in a boy under 18 in good health. The V call is TRBV7-6, the J call TRBJ1-1; the D is unclear. CDR3 sequence (DNA): TGTGCCAGCAGCTTAGCGGGAAACAGCCTGAACACTGAAGCTTTCTTT. Translation gives CASSLAGNSLNTEAFF.